A single TCR beta chain is shown here with its context. This record belongs to a study of shared T cell receptors in the human thymus. The CDR3 sequence is 16 residues long. Trimming pared 1 base from V and 2 bases from J, leaving 14 bases between. The germline V gene has CDR1 SGHRS and CDR2 YFSETQ. TCRdb's table, derived via immunoSEQ multiplex PCR, lists solely in-frame clones and lacks some. The top ten hold approximately 0.018% of the sample, which has hundreds of thousands of clones, roughly 94% seen once. The chain employs TRBV5-1 and TRBJ2-3; D is unclear. The specimen was thymocytes. The clonotype originates from a human donor. The CDR3 is CASSLWSESSTDTQYF. The CDR3 nucleotides are TGCGCCAGCAGCTTGTGGAGCGAGAGTTCCACAGATACGCAGTATTTT.